These 3 T cell receptor beta chains share one sample of origin, sequenced in a study of CD8+CD57+ T cells in acquired aplastic anemia. Selection for sequencing was limited to patients who had shown CD8+CD57+ cell expansion by flow cytometry. TCR beta VDJ and CDR3 were profiled, and genomic DNA was the template. TCRdb re-analysed the reads in MiXCR, keeping a single row per CDR3 protein. The sample records roughly 500,000 distinct CDR3 sequences, under 40% being singletons. Sequencing used sorted CD4+, CD8+, or CD8+CD57+ T cells (not recorded which) from PBMCs. These TCRs come from a human donor with aplastic anemia.

This rearrangement joins TRBV19 to TRBJ2-2, with D hard to call. Germline CDR1 and CDR2: LNHDA and SQIVND (reference sequence). The CDR3 runs to 14 residues. V was trimmed by 3 bases and J by 6 bases, leaving 11 bases between them. CDR3 nucleotides: TGTGCCAGTAGTATCGGCGAGCTCGCCGGGGAGCTGTTTTTT. It yields the protein CASSIGELAGELFF.

This clonotype was seen repeatedly, ten times or more. The chain links TRBV20-1 to TRBJ1-1, with D maybe TRBD1 (6 bases). V lost 5 bases to trimming and J lost 5 bases, with 15 bases between them. Germline V gene data show CDR1 as DFQATT and CDR2 as SNEGSKA (reference sequence). This CDR3 has 13 residues. DNA of the CDR3: TGCAGTGCTGGACGGGGGGCAGGGACTGAAGCTTTCTTT. It codes for CSAGRGAGTEAFF.

This clonotype was seen more than once but under ten times. V gene TRBV20-1 combines with J gene TRBJ1-5; 7 positions agree with TRBD1. Germline lookup yields CDR1 DFQATT and CDR2 SNEGSKA (reference sequence). V lost 2 bases to trimming and J lost 6 bases; unmatched junction nucleotides: 13. The CDR3 extends over 16 amino acids. The CDR3 sequence: CSARKETGDPSQPQHF. The CDR3 coding sequence is TGCAGTGCTAGAAAGGAAACAGGGGACCCCTCTCAGCCCCAGCATTTT.